This T cell receptor (beta chain) was sequenced during a study of blood T cell repertoires in COVID-19. The overall study: PBMCs, B-cell-depleted T cells, or T cells were the source of the cDNA or gDNA that made up the material.

The Seattle site enrolled patients during active infection and followed them longitudinally. Germline V gene data show CDR1 as SGHKS and CDR2 as YYEKEE (reference sequence). V was trimmed by 2 bases and J by 6 bases, leaving 14 bases between them. The CDR3 is 14 amino acids. Clones were sequenced by immunoSEQ multiplex PCR, and TCRdb holds only the in-frame ones, with some missing. The sample comprises more than 150,000 clones, 80% to 90% of which are singletons, and 9% to 15% rests with the top ten. The TCR originated in a woman of 80 years or more with COVID-19, enrolled during active disease. The chain joins TRBV5-5 to TRBJ1-1; D is perhaps TRBD1 (5 bases). The sample comprised peripheral blood. DNA of the CDR3: TGTGCCAGCAGCTTATATGGGGGGGTGGCTGAAGCTTTCTTT. Protein sequence: CASSLYGGVAEAFF. Together with reference TRBV5-5 and TRBJ1-1, the CDR3 gives the full variable domain: DAGVTQSPTHLIKTRGQQVTLRCSPISGHKSVSWYQQVLGQGPQFIFQYYEKEERGRGNFPDRFSARQFPNYSSELNVNALLLGDSALYLCASSLYGGVAEAFFGQGTRLTVV.